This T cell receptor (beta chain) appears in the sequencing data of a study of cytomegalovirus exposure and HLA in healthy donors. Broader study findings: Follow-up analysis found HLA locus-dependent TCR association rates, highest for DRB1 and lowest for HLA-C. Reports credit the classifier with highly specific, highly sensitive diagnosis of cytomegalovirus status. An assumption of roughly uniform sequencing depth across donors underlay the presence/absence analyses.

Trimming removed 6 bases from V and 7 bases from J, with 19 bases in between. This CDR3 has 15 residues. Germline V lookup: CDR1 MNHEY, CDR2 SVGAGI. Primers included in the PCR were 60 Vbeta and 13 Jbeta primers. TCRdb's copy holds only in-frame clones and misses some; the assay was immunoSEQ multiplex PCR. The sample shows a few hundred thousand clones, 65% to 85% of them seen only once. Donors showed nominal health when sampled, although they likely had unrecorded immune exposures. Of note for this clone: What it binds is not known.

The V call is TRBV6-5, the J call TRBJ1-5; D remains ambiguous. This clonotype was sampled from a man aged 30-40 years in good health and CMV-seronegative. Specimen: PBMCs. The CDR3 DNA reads TGTGCCAGCAGATCAGGCCTCGGCGTAGGCCAGCCCCAGCATTTT. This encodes CASRSGLGVGQPQHF.